The 7 T cell receptor beta chains below all came from one sample that was sequenced in a study of spatial heterogeneity in lung cancer. Each CDR3 protein gets one entry after TCRdb re-called the 5' RACE reads with MiXCR. The repertoire consists of around 30,000 distinct CDR3 sequences, with approximately 8.4% occurring once and the leading ten covering under 40%. Described time point: sample taken at primary tumor resection. TCRs were sequenced from unsorted whole RNA of tumor, nontumor lung or PBMC. The specimen comprised PBMCs, sampled at surgery. The receptors were sampled from a female donor with early-stage non-small cell lung cancer.

This clonotype was recorded many times. This chain uses TRBV7-8 with TRBJ2-3; 11 bases map to TRBD2. Germline V gene lookup returns CDR1 SGHVS and CDR2 FQNEAQ. V shed 5 bases, J shed 8 bases, and the junction held 15 bases outside the gene matches. This CDR3 has 17 residues. CDR3 sequence reads: CASSPSPTSGKGSTQYF. The DNA of the CDR3 is TGTGCCAGCAGCCCCTCCCCGACTAGCGGGAAGGGGAGTACGCAGTATTTT.

In this sample, this clonotype turned up many times. CDR3: CASSKQRNTEAFF. CDR3 bases: TGTGCCAGCAGCAAACAGAGGAACACTGAAGCTTTCTTT. V usage is TRBV11-3 and J usage is TRBJ1-1; D unresolved. The V and J ends lost 5 bases and 1 base respectively, with 8 bases between them. This CDR3 has 13 residues. CDR1 and CDR2 from the germline V gene are SGHNT and YENEEA.

In its sample, this clonotype was seen many times. This sequence joins TRBV7-8 and TRBJ2-2, with D possibly matching TRBD2 (6 bases). Germline-derived CDR1 and CDR2 are SGHVS and FQNEAQ. This CDR3 is 14 amino acids long. The V end was cut by 5 bases, the J end by 6 bases, with 13 bases between. The CDR3 DNA sequence: TGTGCCAGCAGCCCGCGTGGACTATCCGGGGAGCTGTTTTTT. It encodes CASSPRGLSGELFF. Looking up the rest from reference TRBV7-8 and TRBJ2-2 gives the full variable domain: GAGVSQSPRYKVAKRGQDVALRCDPISGHVSLFWYQQALGQGPEFLTYFQNEAQLDKSGLPSDRFFAERPEGSVSTLKIQRTQQEDSAVYLCASSPRGLSGELFFGEGSRLTVL.

This clonotype has at least ten counts. The chain joins TRBV5-1 to TRBJ2-3; TRBD2 matches 11 bases. Trimming removed 1 base from V and 5 bases from J; junction bases left unmatched: 15. The germline gives CDR1 SGHRS, CDR2 YFSETQ. The CDR3 has 19 amino acids. The CDR3: CASSLRAGGLAVGGDTQYF. The CDR3 DNA reads as TGCGCCAGCAGCTTGCGGGCCGGGGGACTAGCGGTCGGGGGAGATACGCAGTATTTT.

As regards this clonotype: A much larger clone differs by one base, so this may be a read error. J is TRBJ1-6 and V is TRBV5-1; perhaps TRBD1 as D (5 bases). Germline CDR1 is SGHRS and CDR2 is YFSETQ. CDR3 length: 15 amino acids. The CDR3 sequence is CASSAGTVGNSPPHF. CDR3 DNA: TGCGCCAGCAGCGCTGGGACGGTCGGTAATTCACCCCCCCACTTT.

This clonotype occurred a few times. This sequence joins TRBV9 and TRBJ2-5; 9 nucleotides agree with TRBD2. The CDR3 extends over 14 amino acids. V trimming: 0 bases; J trimming: 5 bases; junction bases outside the gene matches: 2. Germline loops: CDR1 SGDLS, CDR2 YYNGEE. In DNA form, the CDR3 reads TGTGCCAGCAGCGTAGTAGCGGGAGTTGAGACCCAGTACTTC. Translated: CASSVVAGVETQYF.

This clonotype has at least ten counts. This chain links TRBV15 with TRBJ2-5; D not certain. CDR3 length: 13 amino acids. Trimming stripped 0 bases from V and 2 bases from J, with 4 bases between. CDR1 and CDR2 from the germline V gene are LNHNV and YYDKDF (reference sequence). DNA for the CDR3: TGTGCCACCAGCAGAGAGCCACAAGAGACCCAGTACTTC. Protein sequence: CATSREPQETQYF.